This T cell receptor (beta chain) is from a study of blood T cell repertoires in COVID-19 (dated by TCRdb to 2018 to 2020). As for the study more broadly: Collaborator samples came from the United States, Italy and Spain and covered acute and convalescent phases of COVID-19. The prospective study material was composed of cDNA or gDNA derived from T cells, B-cell-depleted T cells, or PBMCs. Where available, HLA class I and class II types were obtained from metadata supplied by the sample provider rather than from assay-based typing. Subjects who had been exposed to COVID-19, were actively infected with it, or had recovered from it provided the deeply sampled blood TCRbeta repertoires that made up the dataset. The repertoires were released in a freely available public database intended as a resource for research on the immune response to SARS-CoV-2. Nearly every sample came with metadata listing a de-identified subject ID, COVID-19 status, age in years and sex. Samples came from the ongoing ImmuneRACE study (first 160 participants) plus 1,254 subjects from 6 global collaborators.

The full study reports these points: The amount of clinical and demographic metadata varied by source and participant and was provided uncurated.

One collaborating source in Seattle enrolled patients while the patients were actively infected and followed the patients over time throughout the course of disease. Collaborating institutions collected whole blood in K2EDTA tubes following their own protocols. For TCRbeta analysis, collaborators shipped samples as frozen whole blood, isolated PBMCs, or DNA extracted from either of those sample types. V and J are truncated by 0 bases and 2 bases respectively, leaving an intervening sequence of 11 bases. According to the germline V gene, CDR1 reads LGHNA and CDR2 reads YSLEER. Spanning cysteine to phenylalanine, the CDR3 consists of 15 amino acids. The DNA shown is the 45-base CDR3, in frame from base 1. TCRbeta CDR3 regions were amplified from genomic DNA by means of the immunoSEQ Assay, a bias-controlled multiplex PCR. Per the original workflow: Nucleated cell counts per sample were estimated from amplification of reference gene primers within the assay. To quantify the absolute abundance of each unique TCRbeta CDR3 rearrangement, sequence reads were collapsed and filtered. Productive Simpson clonality was computed per sample as the square root of Simpson's diversity index over productive rearrangements. TCRdb took this table from immuneACCESS and kept in-frame rearrangements with V and J called. Such tables lack part of the clones; where checked against another copy, unresolved V genes explain under half of the gap, and the rest is unexplained. That table furnishes V, J and clone size, whereas the DNA furnished D and trimming. Within this sample are approximately 330,000 clones, with almost 90% of them counted one time only. The ten largest clones take up under 1.1% of the sample.

With regard to this clone: Its cognate antigen has yet to be identified. No per-base quality is available; no much larger clone lies one base away.

The sample consisted of peripheral blood. This clonotype originated in a woman aged 40 to 55 with COVID-19, enrolled during active disease. The sequence joins TRBV4-3 to TRBJ2-7, with the D gene not clear enough to name. The CDR3 protein sequence reads: CASSQDKLAAYEQYF. The DNA reads TGCGCCAGCAGCCAAGATAAATTGGCAGCCTACGAGCAGTACTTC.